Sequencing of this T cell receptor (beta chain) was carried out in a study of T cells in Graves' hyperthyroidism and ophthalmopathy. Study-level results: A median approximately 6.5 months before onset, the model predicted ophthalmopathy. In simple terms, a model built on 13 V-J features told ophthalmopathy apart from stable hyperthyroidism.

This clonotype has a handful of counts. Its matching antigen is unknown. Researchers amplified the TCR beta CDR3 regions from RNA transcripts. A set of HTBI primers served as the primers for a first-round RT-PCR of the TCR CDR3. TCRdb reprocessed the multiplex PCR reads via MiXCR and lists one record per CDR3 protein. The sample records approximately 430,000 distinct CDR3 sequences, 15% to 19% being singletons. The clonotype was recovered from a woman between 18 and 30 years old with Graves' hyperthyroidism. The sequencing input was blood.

The CDR3 loop is CASSPLSGAAYNEQFF. The CDR3 DNA follows: TGTGCCAGCAGTCCGCTGTCAGGGGCCGCCTACAATGAGCAGTTCTTC. V usage is TRBV12-3 or TRBV12-4 and J usage is TRBJ2-1; the D gene is possibly TRBD1 (6 bases). The V end was cut by 5 bases, the J end by 2 bases, with 16 bases between. This CDR3 is 16 amino acids long.